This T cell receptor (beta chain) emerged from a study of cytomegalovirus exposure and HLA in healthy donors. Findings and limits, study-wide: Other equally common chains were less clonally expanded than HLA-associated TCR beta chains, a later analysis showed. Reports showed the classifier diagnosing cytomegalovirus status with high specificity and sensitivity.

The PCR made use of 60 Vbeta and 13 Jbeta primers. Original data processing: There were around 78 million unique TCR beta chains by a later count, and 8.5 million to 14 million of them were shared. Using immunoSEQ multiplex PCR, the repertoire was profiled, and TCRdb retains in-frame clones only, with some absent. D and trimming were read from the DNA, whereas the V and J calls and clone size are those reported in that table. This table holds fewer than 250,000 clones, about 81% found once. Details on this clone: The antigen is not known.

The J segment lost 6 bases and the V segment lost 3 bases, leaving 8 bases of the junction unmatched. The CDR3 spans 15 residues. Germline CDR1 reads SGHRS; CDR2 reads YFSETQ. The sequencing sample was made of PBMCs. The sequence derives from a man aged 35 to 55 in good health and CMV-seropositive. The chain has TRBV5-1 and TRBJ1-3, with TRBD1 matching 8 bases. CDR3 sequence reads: CASSSDREVLNTIYF. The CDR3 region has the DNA TGCGCCAGCAGCTCGGACAGGGAGGTCTTAAACACCATATATTTT. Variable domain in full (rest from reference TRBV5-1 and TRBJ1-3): KAGVTQTPRYLIKTRGQQVTLSCSPISGHRSVSWYQQTPGQGLQFLFEYFSETQRNKGNFPGRFSGRQFSNSRSEMNVSTLELGDSALYLCASSSDREVLNTIYFGEGSWLTVV.